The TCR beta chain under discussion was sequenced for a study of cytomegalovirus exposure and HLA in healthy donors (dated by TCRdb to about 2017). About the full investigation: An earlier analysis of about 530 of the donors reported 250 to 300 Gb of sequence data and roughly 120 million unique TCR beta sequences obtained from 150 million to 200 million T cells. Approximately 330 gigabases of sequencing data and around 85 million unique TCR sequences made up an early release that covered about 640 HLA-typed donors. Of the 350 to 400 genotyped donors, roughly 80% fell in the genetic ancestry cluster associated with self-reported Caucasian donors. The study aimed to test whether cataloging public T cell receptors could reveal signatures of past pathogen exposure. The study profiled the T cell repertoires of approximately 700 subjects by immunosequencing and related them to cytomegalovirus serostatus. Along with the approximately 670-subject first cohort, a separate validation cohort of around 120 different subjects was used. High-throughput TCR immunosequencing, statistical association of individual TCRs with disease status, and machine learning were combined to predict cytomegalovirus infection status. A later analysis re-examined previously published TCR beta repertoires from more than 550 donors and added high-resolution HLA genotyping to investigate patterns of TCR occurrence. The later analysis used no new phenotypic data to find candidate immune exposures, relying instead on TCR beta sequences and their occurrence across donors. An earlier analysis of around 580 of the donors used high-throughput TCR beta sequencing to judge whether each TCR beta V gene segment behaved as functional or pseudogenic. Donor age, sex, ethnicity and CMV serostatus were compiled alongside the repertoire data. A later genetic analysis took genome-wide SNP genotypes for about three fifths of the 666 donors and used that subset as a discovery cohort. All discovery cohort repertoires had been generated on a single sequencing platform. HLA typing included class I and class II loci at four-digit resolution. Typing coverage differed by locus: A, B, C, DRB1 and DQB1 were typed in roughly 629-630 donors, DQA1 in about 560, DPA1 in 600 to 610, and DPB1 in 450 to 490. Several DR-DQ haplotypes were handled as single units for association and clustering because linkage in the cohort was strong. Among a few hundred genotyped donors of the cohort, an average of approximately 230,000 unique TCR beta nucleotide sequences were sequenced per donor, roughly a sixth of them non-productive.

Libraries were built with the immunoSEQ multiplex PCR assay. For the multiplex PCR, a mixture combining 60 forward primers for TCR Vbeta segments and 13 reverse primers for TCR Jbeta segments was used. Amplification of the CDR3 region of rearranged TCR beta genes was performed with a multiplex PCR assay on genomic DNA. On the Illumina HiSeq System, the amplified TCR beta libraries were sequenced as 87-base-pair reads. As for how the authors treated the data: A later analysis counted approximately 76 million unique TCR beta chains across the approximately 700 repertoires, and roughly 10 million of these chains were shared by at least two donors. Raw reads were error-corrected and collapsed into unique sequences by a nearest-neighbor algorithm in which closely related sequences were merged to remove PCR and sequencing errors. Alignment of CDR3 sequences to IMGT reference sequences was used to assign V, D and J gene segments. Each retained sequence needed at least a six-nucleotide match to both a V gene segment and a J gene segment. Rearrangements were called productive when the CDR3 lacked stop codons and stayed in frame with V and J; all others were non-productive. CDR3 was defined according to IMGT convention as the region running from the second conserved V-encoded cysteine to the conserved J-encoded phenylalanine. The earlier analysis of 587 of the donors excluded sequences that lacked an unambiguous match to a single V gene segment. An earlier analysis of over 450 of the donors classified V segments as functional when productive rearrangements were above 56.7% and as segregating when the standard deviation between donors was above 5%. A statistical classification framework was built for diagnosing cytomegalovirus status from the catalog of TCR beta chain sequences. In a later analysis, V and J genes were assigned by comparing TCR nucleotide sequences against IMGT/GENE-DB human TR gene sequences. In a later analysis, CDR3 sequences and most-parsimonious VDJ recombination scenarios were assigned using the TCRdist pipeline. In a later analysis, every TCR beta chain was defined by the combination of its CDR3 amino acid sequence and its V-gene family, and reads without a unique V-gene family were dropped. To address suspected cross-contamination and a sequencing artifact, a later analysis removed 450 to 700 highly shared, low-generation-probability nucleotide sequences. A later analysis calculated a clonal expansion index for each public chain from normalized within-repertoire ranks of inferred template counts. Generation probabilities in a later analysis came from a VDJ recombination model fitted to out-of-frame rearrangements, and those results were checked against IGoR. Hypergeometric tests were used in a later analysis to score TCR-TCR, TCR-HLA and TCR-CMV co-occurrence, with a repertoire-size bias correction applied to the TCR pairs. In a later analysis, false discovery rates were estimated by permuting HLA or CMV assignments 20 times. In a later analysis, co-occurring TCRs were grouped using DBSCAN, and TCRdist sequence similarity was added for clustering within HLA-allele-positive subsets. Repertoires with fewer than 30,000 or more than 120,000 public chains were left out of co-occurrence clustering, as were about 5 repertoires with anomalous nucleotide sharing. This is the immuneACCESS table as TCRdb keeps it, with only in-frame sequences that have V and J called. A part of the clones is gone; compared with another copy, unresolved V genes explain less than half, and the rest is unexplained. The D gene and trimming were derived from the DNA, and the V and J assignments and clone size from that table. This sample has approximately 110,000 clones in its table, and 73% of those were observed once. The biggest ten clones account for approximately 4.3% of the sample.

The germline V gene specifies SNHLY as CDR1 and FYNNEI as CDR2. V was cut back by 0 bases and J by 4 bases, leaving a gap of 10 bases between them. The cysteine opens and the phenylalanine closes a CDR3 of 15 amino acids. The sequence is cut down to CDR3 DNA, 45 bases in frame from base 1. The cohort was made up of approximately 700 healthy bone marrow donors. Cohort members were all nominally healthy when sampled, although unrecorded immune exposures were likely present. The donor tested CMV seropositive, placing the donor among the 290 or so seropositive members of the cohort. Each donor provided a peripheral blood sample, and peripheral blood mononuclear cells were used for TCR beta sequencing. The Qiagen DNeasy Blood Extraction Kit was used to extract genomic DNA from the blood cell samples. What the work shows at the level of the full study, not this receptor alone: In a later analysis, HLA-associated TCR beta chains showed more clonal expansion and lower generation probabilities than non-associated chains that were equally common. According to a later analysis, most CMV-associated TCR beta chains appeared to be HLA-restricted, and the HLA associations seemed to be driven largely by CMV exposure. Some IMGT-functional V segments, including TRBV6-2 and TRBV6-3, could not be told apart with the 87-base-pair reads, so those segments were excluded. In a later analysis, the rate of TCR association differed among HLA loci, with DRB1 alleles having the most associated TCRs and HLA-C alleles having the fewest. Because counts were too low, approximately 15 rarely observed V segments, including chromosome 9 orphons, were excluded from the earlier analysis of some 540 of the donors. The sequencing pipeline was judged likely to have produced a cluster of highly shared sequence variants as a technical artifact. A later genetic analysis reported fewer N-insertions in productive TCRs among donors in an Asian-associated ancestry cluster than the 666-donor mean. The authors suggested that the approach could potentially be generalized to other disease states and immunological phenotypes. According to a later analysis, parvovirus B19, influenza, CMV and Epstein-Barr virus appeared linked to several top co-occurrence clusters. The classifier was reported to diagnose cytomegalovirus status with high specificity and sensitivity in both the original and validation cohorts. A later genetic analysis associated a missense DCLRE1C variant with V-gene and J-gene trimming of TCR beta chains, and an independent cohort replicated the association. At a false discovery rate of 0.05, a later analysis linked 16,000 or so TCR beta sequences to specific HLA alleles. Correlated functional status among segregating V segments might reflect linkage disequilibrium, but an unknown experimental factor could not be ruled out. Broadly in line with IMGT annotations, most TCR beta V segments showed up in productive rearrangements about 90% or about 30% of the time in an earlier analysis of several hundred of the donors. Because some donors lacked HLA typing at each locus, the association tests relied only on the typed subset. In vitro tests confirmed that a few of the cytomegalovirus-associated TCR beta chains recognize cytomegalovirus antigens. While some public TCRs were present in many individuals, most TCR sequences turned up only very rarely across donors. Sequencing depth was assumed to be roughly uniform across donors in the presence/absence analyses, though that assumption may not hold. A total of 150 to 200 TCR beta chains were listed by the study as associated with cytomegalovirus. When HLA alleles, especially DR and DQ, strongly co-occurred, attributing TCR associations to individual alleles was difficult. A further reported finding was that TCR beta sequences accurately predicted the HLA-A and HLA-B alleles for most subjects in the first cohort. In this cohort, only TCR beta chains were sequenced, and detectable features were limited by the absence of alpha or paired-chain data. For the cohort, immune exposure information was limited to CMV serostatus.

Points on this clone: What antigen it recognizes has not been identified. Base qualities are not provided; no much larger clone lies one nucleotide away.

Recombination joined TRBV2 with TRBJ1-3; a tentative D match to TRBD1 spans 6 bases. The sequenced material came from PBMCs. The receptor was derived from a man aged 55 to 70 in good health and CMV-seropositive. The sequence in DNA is TGTGCCAGCAGTGAAGCTGGGGGCTCGGGAAACACCATATATTTT. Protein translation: CASSEAGGSGNTIYF.